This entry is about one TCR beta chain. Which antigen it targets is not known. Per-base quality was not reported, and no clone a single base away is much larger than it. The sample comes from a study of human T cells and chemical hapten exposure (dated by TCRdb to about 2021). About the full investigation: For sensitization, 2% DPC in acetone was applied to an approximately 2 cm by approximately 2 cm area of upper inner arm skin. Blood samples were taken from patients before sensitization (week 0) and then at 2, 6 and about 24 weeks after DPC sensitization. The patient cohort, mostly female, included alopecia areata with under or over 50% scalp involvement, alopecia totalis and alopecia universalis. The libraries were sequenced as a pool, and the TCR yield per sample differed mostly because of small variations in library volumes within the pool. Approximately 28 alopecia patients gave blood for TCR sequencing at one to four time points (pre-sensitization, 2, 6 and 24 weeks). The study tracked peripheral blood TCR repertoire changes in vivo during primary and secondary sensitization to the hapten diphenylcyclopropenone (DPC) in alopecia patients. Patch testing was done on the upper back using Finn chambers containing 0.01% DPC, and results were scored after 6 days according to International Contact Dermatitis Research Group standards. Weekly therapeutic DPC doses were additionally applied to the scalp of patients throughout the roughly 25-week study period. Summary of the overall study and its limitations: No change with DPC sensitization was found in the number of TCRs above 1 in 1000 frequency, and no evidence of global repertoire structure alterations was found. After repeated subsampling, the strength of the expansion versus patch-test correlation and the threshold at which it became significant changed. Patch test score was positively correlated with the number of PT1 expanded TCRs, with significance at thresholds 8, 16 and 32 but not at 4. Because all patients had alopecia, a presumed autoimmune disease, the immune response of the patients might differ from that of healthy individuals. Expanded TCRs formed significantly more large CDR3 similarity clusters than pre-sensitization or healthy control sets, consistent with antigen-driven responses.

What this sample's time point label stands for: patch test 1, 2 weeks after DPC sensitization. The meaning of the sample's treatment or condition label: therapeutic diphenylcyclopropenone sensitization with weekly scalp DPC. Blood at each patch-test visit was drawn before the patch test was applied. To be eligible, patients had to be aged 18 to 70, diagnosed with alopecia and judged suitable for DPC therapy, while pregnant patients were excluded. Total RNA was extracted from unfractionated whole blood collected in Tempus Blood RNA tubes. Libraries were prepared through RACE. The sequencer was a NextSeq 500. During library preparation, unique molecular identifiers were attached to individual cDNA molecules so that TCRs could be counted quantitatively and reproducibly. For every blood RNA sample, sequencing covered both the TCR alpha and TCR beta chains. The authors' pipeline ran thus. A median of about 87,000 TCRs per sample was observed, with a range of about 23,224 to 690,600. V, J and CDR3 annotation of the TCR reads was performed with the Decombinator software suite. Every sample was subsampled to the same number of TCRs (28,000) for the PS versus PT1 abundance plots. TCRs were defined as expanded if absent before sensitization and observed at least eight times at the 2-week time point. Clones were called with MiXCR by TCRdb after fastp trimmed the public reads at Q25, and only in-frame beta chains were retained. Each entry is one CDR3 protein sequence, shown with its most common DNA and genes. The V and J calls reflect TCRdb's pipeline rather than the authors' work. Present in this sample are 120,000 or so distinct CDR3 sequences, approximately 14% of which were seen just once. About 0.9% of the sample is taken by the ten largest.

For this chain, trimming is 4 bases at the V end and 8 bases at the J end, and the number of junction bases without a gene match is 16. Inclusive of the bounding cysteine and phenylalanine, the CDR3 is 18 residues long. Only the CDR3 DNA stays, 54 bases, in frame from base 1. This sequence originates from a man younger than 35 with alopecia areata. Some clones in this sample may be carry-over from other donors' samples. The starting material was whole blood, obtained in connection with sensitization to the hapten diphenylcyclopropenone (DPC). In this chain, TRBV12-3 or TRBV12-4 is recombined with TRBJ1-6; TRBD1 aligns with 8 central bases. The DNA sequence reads TGTGCCAGCAGTTCAGCCCGGCCTCTACAGGGGGTGTATTCACCCCTCCACTTT. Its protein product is CASSSARPLQGVYSPLHF.